The present T cell receptor beta chain was sequenced within a study of cytomegalovirus exposure and HLA in healthy donors. Trimming removed 4 bases from V and 12 bases from J; junction bases left unmatched: 10. Germline V CDR1 and CDR2: SGHNT, YYREEE (reference sequence). The CDR3 has 12 residues. 13 Jbeta primers and 60 Vbeta primers were used for the PCR. Clones were read by immunoSEQ multiplex PCR, and TCRdb kept only the in-frame ones, dropping some. The table lists around 200,000 clones, 75% to 90% of them singletons, with roughly 0.75% in the top ten. The TCR was taken from a woman aged 18 to 35 in good health and CMV-seronegative. The sequenced sample was PBMCs. The V call is TRBV5-4, the J call TRBJ2-7, with 7 positions matching TRBD2. The CDR3 region is CASSLGLGSWYF. The CDR3 coding sequence is TGTGCCAGCAGCCTAGGACTAGGGAGTTGGTACTTC.